This entry describes one TCR beta chain. All included Susac syndrome patients satisfied recently defined diagnostic criteria for definite or probable disease. This sample was taken from a study of CD8 T cells in Susac syndrome. The overall study: When blood was drawn, the patients with Susac syndrome were therapy-naive, on corticosteroids, or on intravenous immunoglobulin alone.

The length of the CDR3 is 15 residues. V dropped 4 bases and J dropped 6 bases, with 13 bases sitting between them. Germline V gives CDR1 SEHNR, CDR2 FQNEAQ (reference sequence). The authors reverse transcribed about 0.45 to 1 ug RNA with random hexamers. MiXCR was run by TCRdb on the immunoSEQ multiplex PCR reads, yielding one entry per CDR3 protein. The sample includes 150,000 to 200,000 distinct CDR3 sequences, about 94% of them seen just once. The genes are TRBV7-9 and TRBJ1-6; D not certain. The receptor comes from a human donor with Susac syndrome. The source material was CD4+ T cells from PBMCs. DNA of the CDR3: TGTGCCAGCAGCTCCCGGGCGTTGGGTAATTCACCCCTCCACTTT. It encodes CASSSRALGNSPLHF.